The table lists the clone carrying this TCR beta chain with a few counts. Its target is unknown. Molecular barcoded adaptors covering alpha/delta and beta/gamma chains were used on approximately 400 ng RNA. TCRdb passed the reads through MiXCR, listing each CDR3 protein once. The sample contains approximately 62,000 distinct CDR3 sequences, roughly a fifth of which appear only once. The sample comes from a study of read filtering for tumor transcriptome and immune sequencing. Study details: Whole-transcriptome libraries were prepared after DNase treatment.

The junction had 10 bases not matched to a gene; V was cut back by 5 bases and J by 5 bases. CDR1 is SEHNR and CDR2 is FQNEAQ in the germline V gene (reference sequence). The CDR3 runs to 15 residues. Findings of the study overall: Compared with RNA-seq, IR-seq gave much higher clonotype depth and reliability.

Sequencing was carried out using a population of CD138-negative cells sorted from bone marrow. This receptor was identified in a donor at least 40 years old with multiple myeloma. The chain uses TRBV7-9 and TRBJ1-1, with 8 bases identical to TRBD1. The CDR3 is CASSGADRVGTEAFF. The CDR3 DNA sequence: TGTGCCAGCAGCGGGGCGGACAGGGTAGGGACTGAAGCTTTCTTT.